This TCR beta chain is drawn from a study of blood T cell repertoires in COVID-19. Study summary: Both acute and convalescent COVID-19 samples were obtained from the United States, Italy and Spain.

Authors' analysis steps: Amplification of reference gene primers was used by the study to estimate nucleated cell counts. Repertoires were generated with immunoSEQ multiplex PCR, while TCRdb's copy carries only in-frame clones and drops some. V and J calls plus clone size are reproduced from that table; the DNA served to infer D and trimming. Of about 150,000 clones listed, around 82% are singletons. V was shortened by 1 base and J by 4 bases, with 7 bases between the two germline ends. Germline V lookup: CDR1 GTSNPN, CDR2 SVGIG (reference sequence). CDR3 length: 12 amino acids. The TCR originated in a human donor with acute or convalescent COVID-19. The donor label of this sample is uncertain. Specimen: peripheral blood. The chain has TRBV30 and TRBJ1-2; D is undetermined. CDR3 sequence: CAWSDHSYGYTF. CDR3 in DNA: TGTGCCTGGAGTGACCACAGCTATGGCTACACCTTC.